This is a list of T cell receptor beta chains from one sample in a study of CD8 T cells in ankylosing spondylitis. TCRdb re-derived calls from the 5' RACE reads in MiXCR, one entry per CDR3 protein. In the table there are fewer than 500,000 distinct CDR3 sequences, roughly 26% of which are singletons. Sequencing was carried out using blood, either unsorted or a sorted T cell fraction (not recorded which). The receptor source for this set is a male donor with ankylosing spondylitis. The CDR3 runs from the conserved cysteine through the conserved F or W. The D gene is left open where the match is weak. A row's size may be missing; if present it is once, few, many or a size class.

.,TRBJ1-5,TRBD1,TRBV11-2,TGTGCCAGCAGCTTCCAAATTAGACTCCCTCAGGGGGTTAGCAATCAGCCCCAGCATTTT,CASSFQIRLPQGVSNQPQHF
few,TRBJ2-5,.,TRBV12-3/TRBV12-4,TGTGCCAGCAGTCCGGCCGGAGGGGGGGTCGAGACCCAGTACTTC,CASSPAGGGVETQYF
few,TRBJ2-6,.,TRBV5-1,TGCGCCAGCAGCATAGGGGGACCTGGGGCCAACGTCCTGACTTTC,CASSIGGPGANVLTF
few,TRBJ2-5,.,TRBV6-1,TGTGCCAGCAGGGAAGCGGGTCTTAAAGAGACCCAGTACTTC,CASREAGLKETQYF
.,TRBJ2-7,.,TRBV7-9,TGTGCCAGCAGCTTAGATCTAGAGTACGAGCAGTACTTC,CASSLDLEYEQYF
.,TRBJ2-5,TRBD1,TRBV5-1,TGCGCCAGCAGCCAAAGACAGGGAGAGACCCAGTACTTC,CASSQRQGETQYF
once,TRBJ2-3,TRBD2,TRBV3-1,TGTGCCAGCAACCAAACTAGCGGGAGTACGCAGTATTTT,CASNQTSGSTQYF
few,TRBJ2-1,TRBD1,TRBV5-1,TGCGCCAGCAGCCAGGGGACAGCCCGCAATGAGCAGTTCTTC,CASSQGTARNEQFF
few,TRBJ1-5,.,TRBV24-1,TGTGCCACCCGGCCACGAGGGAGCAATCAGCCCCAGCATTTT,CATRPRGSNQPQHF
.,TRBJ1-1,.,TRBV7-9,TGTGCCAGCAGCCCTCAAGGGACGGTTAACACTGAAGCTTTCTTT,CASSPQGTVNTEAFF
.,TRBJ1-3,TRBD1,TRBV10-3,TGTGCCATTTCCGACAGGGACGAGAGCACCATATATTTT,CAISDRDESTIYF
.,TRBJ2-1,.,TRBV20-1,TGCAGTGCTAGAGATCAGTCCTGGGGCGATGAGCAGTTCTTC,CSARDQSWGDEQFF
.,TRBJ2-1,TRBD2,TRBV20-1,TGCAGCAGCGGCGGGAGGTCTTATGAGCAGTTCTTC,CSSGGRSYEQFF
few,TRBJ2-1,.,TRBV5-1,TGCGCCAGCAGCATTGGGGGCGACAATGAGCAGTTCTTC,CASSIGGDNEQFF
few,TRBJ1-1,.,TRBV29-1,TGCAGCGTCCACGGACACGGCAAACCCAACACTGAAGCTTTCTTT,CSVHGHGKPNTEAFF
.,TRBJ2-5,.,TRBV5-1,TGCGCCAGCAGCTTGGCCGTGGAAGAGACCCAGTACTTC,CASSLAVEETQYF
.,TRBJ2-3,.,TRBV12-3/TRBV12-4,TGTGCCAGCACCCCCGTCCCCGGGATATGGACAGATACGCAGTATTTT,CASTPVPGIWTDTQYF
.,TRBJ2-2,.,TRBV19,TGTGCCAGTAGTCGGTTGGCCGGCGCCGGGGAGCTGTTTTTT,CASSRLAGAGELFF
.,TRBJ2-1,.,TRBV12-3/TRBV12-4,TGTGCCAGCAGTTTGGGGGGCTTGATAAACAATGAGCAGTTCTTC,CASSLGGLINNEQFF
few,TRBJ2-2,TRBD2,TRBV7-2,TGTGCCAGCAGCTTTAGCGGGAGTTTAGGGACCGGGGAGCTGTTTTTT,CASSFSGSLGTGELFF
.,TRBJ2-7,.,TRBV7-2,TGTGCCAGCAGCTTAGAACTCTTCTACGAGCAGTACTTC,CASSLELFYEQYF
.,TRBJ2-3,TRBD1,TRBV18,TGTGCCAGCTCACCACTTCCGGGACAGGGATACACAGATACGCAGTATTTT,CASSPLPGQGYTDTQYF
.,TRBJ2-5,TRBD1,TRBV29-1,TGCAGCGCGTGGGGGACAGGGGGCCGGGAGACCCAGTACTTC,CSAWGTGGRETQYF
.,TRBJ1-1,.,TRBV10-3,TGTGCCATCAGTACCCTAGCACAGGGAGGAGCTTTCTTT,CAISTLAQGGAFF
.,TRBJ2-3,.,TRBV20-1,TGCAGTGCTAGAGATATGGGGAGAGACACAGATACGCAGTATTTT,CSARDMGRDTDTQYF
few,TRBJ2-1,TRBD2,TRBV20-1,TGCAGTGTTCTAGCGGGGGCCAATGAGCAGTTCTTC,CSVLAGANEQFF
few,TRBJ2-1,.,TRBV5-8,TGTGCCAGCAGCTTGGCTAGCTCGGGTGGTGAGCAGTTCTTC,CASSLASSGGEQFF
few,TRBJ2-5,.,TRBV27,TGTGCCAGCAGTCTCCTAGGGAGGGGGCGGGAGACCCAGTACTTC,CASSLLGRGRETQYF
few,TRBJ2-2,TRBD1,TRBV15,TGTGCCACCAGCAGAGTTCGGGACAGGCTGACCAGAAGTACAAACACCGGGGAGCTGTTTTTT,CATSRVRDRLTRSTNTGELFF
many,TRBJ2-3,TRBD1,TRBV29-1,TGCAGCGTTGCCAGGGACAGGGAAGAGGATACGCAGTATTTT,CSVARDREEDTQYF
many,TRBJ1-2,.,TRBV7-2,TGTGCAGGGGCCTCTTCCTTTAACTATGGCTACACCTTC,CAGASSFNYGYTF